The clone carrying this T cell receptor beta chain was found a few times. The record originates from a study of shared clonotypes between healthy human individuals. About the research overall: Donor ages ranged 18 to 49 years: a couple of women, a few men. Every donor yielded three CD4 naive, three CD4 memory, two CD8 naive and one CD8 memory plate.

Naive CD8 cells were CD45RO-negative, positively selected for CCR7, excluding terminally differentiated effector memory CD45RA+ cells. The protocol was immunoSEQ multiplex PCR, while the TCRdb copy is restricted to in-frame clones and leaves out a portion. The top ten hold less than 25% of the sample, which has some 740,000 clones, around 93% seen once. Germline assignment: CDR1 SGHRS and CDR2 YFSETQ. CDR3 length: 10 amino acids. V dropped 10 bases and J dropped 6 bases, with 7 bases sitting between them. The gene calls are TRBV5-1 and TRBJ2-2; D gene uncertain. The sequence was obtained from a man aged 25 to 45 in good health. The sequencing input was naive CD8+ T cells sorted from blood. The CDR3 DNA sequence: TGCGCCGGAGCATCCGGGGAGCTGTTTTTT. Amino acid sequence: CAGASGELFF.